One and the same sample provided the 18 T cell receptor beta chains below, sequenced in a study of beta chain features in type 1 diabetes. Every bit of the isolated RNA underwent reverse transcription, so sequencing read expressed TCRB transcripts. Measured with immunoSEQ multiplex PCR; TCRdb has only the in-frame clones, and not every one. The sample includes about 330,000 clones, about 10% of them seen just once. Sample: naive CD4+ T cells from blood. The receptors were gathered from a woman in her 30s in good health.

This clone was seen a handful of times. The chain joins TRBV14 to TRBJ2-3, with D possibly being TRBD2 (6 bases). The CDR3 consists of 16 residues. CDR1 is SGHDN and CDR2 is FVKESK in the germline V gene. V was clipped by 6 bases and J by 1 base, with 17 bases between them. The CDR3 region has the DNA TGTGCCAGCAGACGACGAAGTAGCGGTGGCACAGATACGCAGTATTTT. Translation: CASRRRSSGGTDTQYF.

There are a few counts of this clone. The rearrangement uses TRBV4-3 and TRBJ1-2; D might be TRBD1 (5 bases). Germline V gene sequence: CDR1 LGHNA, CDR2 YSLEER. The CDR3 runs 15 residues. The V end lost 7 bases, the J end lost 2 bases, and 17 bases lay between the germline ends. The CDR3 region has the DNA TGCGCCAGCAAATATGCGGACAATCAAAACTATGGCTACACCTTC. Encoded protein: CASKYADNQNYGYTF.

This clone occurred a few times. The rearrangement uses TRBV18 and TRBJ1-5; tentative D call: TRBD1 (5 bases). This CDR3 comprises 14 residues. In germline, CDR1 is KGHSH, CDR2 LQKENI. Deletions cut 6 bases from V and 7 bases from J, with 16 bases between. CDR3 sequence (DNA): TGTGCCAGCTCTCCTCCCCAGGGCGGACAGCCCCAGCATTTT. This encodes CASSPPQGGQPQHF.

The table lists this clone with a few counts. This chain connects TRBV7-9 to TRBJ2-1; 8 nucleotides agree with TRBD1. Looked up from germline, CDR1 is SEHNR and CDR2 is FQNEAQ (reference sequence). CDR3 length: 14 amino acids. The trim removed 5 bases at V and 7 bases at J, leaving 7 bases unmatched. The DNA for the CDR3 is TGTGCCAGCAGCCGGACAGGGTCTGCGAATGAGCAGTTCTTC. Encoded protein: CASSRTGSANEQFF.

The chain recombines TRBV18 with TRBJ2-2; maybe TRBD2 (5 bases). The germline V gene encodes CDR1 KGHSH and CDR2 LQKENI. Trimming took 6 bases from V and 4 from J, leaving 15 bases between them. CDR3 length: 15 amino acids. Here the CDR3 DNA reads TGTGCCAGCTCGTTCCTCGGTGAGGGCACCGGGGAGCTGTTTTTT. Translating gives CASSFLGEGTGELFF.

This clone was seen a handful of times. The rearrangement links TRBV7-9 to TRBJ1-1, with D perhaps TRBD1 (6 bases). Trimming left V 5 bases short and J 5 bases short, with 18 bases between. The CDR3 loop spans 15 amino acids. Germline CDR1 and CDR2: SEHNR and FQNEAQ (reference sequence). The CDR3 loop reads CASSQDAGAETEAFF. CDR3 nucleotides: TGTGCCAGCAGCCAGGATGCAGGGGCCGAGACTGAAGCTTTCTTT.

This clone came up a few times. This sequence joins TRBV27 and TRBJ2-5; D is possibly TRBD2 (5 bases). The CDR3 extends over 13 amino acids. Between the trimmed V and J ends, which lost 6 bases and 1 base, there was a span of 9 bases. From germline, CDR1 is MNHEY and CDR2 SMNVEV (reference sequence). DNA of the CDR3: TGTGCCAGCAGCCGAGAGGGCCAAGAGACCCAGTACTTC. Encoded protein: CASSREGQETQYF.

The CDR3 DNA reads as TGTGCCAGCAGCACCGGGGTAGCGCGAGGGGGCGAGCAGTTCTTC. Its translation: CASSTGVARGGEQFF. This sequence joins TRBV5-4 and TRBJ2-1; TRBD1 aligns across 7 bases. The CDR3 is made up of 15 amino acids. The germline gives CDR1 SGHNT, CDR2 YYREEE (reference sequence). V lost 4 bases to trimming and J lost 10 bases; unmatched junction nucleotides: 14.

This clone was observed a handful of times. At one end the junction does not follow the germline gene, possibly because of a read error. V usage is TRBV27 and J usage is TRBJ2-1; TRBD1 matches at 12 bases. In germline, CDR1 is MNHEY, CDR2 SMNVEV (reference sequence). The CDR3 runs to 17 residues. The CDR3 coding sequence is TGCCCAGCAGTTGGAAACCGGGACAGGGGGCACCGGGGTGAGCAGTTCTTC. Protein product: CPAVGNRDRGHRGEQFF.

The chain carries TRBV11-3 and TRBJ2-5, with 7 bases fitting TRBD1. Per the germline V gene, CDR1 is SGHNT and CDR2 is YENEEA. This CDR3 comprises 16 residues. After removal of 5 bases from V and 4 bases from J, the junction contained 13 bases not matched to a gene. The CDR3 protein is CASSLGQTRGRETQYF. CDR3 DNA sequence: TGTGCCAGCAGCCTGGGACAGACCCGAGGAAGAGAGACCCAGTACTTC.

This clone was found a few times. The J gene is TRBJ2-7, the V gene TRBV9; 7 bases agree with TRBD1. The length of the CDR3 is 15 residues. Germline CDR1 is SGDLS and CDR2 is YYNGEE. The junction had 11 bases not matched to a gene; V was cut back by 4 bases and J by 4 bases. The CDR3 loop reads CASSPTGTATYEQYF. The CDR3, as DNA: TGTGCCAGCAGCCCAACCGGGACAGCAACTTACGAGCAGTACTTC.

This clone was found a few times. The chain recombines TRBV7-3 with TRBJ2-1, with D tentatively TRBD2 (6 bases). The CDR3 is 13 amino acids. CDR1 SGHTA and CDR2 FQGTGA come from the germline V gene. Trimming removed 6 bases at V and 8 bases at J, with 14 bases between. The CDR3: CASSPRLDHEQFF. The CDR3, as DNA: TGTGCCAGCAGTCCCCGACTAGACCATGAGCAGTTCTTC.

The chain recombines TRBV6-6 with TRBJ1-1; D may be TRBD1 (6 bases). V lost 4 bases and J lost 1, with 10 bases in between. Germline V gene data show CDR1 as MNHNY and CDR2 as SVGAGI (reference sequence). CDR3 length equals 14 residues. The DNA of the CDR3 is TGTGCCAGCAGTTTACCGGGACAGAACACTGAAGCTTTCTTT. This codes for CASSLPGQNTEAFF.

V is TRBV7-2 and J is TRBJ2-7; 9 bases match TRBD1. The CDR3 is 14 amino acids. CDR1 and CDR2 from the germline V gene are SGHTA and FQGNSA. The V gene end was trimmed by 1 base and the J gene end by 7 bases; junction bases not matched to a gene: 5. The CDR3 DNA reads as TGTGCCAGCAGCTTAGGGAGGACAGGGGAAGAGCAGTACTTC. Encoded protein: CASSLGRTGEEQYF.

The rearrangement links TRBV7-9 to TRBJ1-1; D perhaps matches TRBD1 (5 bases). The V gene's germline CDR1 is SEHNR and CDR2 FQNEAQ (reference sequence). V was trimmed by 7 bases and J by 1 base, leaving 10 bases between them. This CDR3 spans 13 amino acids. The CDR3 here is CASNQRGNTEAFF. In DNA, the CDR3 is TGTGCCAGCAACCAAAGGGGGAACACTGAAGCTTTCTTT.

V is TRBV7-3 and J is TRBJ1-5; 9 bases match TRBD1. The J segment lost 0 bases and the V segment lost 2 bases, leaving 8 bases of the junction unmatched. The CDR3 spans 18 residues. From germline, CDR1 is SGHTA and CDR2 FQGTGA. The DNA of the CDR3 is TGTGCCAGCAGCTTAGGGGGACAGGGAAGAGATAGCAATCAGCCCCAGCATTTT. Amino acids: CASSLGGQGRDSNQPQHF. The variable domain in full, with the rest retrieved from reference TRBV7-3 and TRBJ1-5, is GAGVSQTPSNKVTEKGKYVELRCDPISGHTALYWYRQSLGQGPEFLIYFQGTGAADDSGLPNDRFFAVRPEGSVSTLKIQRTERGDSAVYLCASSLGGQGRDSNQPQHFGDGTRLSIL.

This clone appeared a few times. This chain joins TRBV15 and TRBJ2-7; 9 nucleotides line up with TRBD2. Trimming took 1 base from V and 4 from J; bases not matched to a gene: 5. Germline loops: CDR1 LNHNV, CDR2 YYDKDF (reference sequence). The CDR3 has 15 amino acids. The CDR3 DNA follows: TGTGCCACCAGCAGAGGCGGTAGCGGGAGTTACGAGCAGTACTTC. It yields the protein CATSRGGSGSYEQYF.

In DNA, the CDR3 is TGTGCCAGCTCACCGGACAGGAGCTCCTACAATGAGCAGTTCTTC. Amino acid sequence: CASSPDRSSYNEQFF. The chain employs TRBV18 and TRBJ2-1; 7 bases are shared with TRBD1. Germline values: CDR1 KGHSH, CDR2 LQKENI. The CDR3 covers 15 residues. The junction had 2 bases not matched to a gene; V was cut back by 3 bases and J by 0 bases.